A selection of T cell receptor beta chains follows, all from one sample in a study of shared clonotypes between healthy human individuals. TCRdb's table, derived via immunoSEQ multiplex PCR, lists solely in-frame clones and lacks some. The repertoire has around 2.1 million clones, 85% to 95% of them found once; the top ten carry about 1.8%. Sequencing was done on a sample of naive CD8+ T cells from PBMCs. The receptors come from a man aged 18 to 29 in good health. Some clones in this sample may be carry-over from other donors' samples. The CDR3 runs from the conserved cysteine through the conserved F or W. Each record gives: CDR3 DNA, CDR3 protein, V gene, clone size, D gene, J gene. A D gene is named only where the DNA matches it firmly. The size field is filled for only some rows; it gives once, few, many or a size class.

DNA: TGTGCCAGCAGCCAAGATCTAGGGTGGGGTAGCGGGAGGACAAATGAGCAGTTCTTC; CDR3: CASSQDLGWGSGRTNEQFF; V: TRBV4-2; size: .; D: TRBD2; J: TRBJ2-1
DNA: TGCGCCAGCAGCTGGACTAGCGGGAGTTCGGGCGAGCAGTACTTC; CDR3: CASSWTSGSSGEQYF; V: TRBV5-1; size: .; D: TRBD2; J: TRBJ2-7
DNA: TGTGCCAGCAGTCTCCTGACTAGCGGGAGAAGCAATGAGCAGTTCTTC; CDR3: CASSLLTSGRSNEQFF; V: TRBV28; size: .; D: TRBD2; J: TRBJ2-1
DNA: TGTGCCAGCAGCACTCGAAGCGGGGAGCAGTTCTTC; CDR3: CASSTRSGEQFF; V: TRBV7-2; size: once; D: .; J: TRBJ2-1
DNA: TGTGCCAGCAGTTTATCTTGGGGGATTGGAAACACCATATATTTT; CDR3: CASSLSWGIGNTIYF; V: TRBV27; size: .; D: .; J: TRBJ1-3
DNA: TGTGCCAGCAGTTACTATGGATCCACCGGGGAGCTGTTTTTT; CDR3: CASSYYGSTGELFF; V: TRBV6-6; size: few; D: .; J: TRBJ2-2
DNA: TGTGCCAGCAGCCTCCGCGACAGCTCTGGAAACACCATATATTTT; CDR3: CASSLRDSSGNTIYF; V: TRBV7-9; size: .; D: .; J: TRBJ1-3
DNA: TGCGCCAGCAGCCGGCCTTTGTGGGGGGAGCTGTTTTTT; CDR3: CASSRPLWGELFF; V: TRBV4-3; size: .; D: .; J: TRBJ2-2
DNA: TGTGCCAGCAGTTACAGGCAGGGGGCCTACGAGCAGTACTTC; CDR3: CASSYRQGAYEQYF; V: TRBV6-5; size: .; D: TRBD1; J: TRBJ2-7
DNA: TGTGCCAGCAGTTTAGGGCAGACTTATGGCTACACCTTC; CDR3: CASSLGQTYGYTF; V: TRBV27; size: .; D: .; J: TRBJ1-2
DNA: TGTGCCAGCTCTCCGGGATTGGGAGGGCCTGGAAACACCATATATTTT; CDR3: CASSPGLGGPGNTIYF; V: TRBV18; size: .; D: .; J: TRBJ1-3
DNA: TGTGCCAGCAGTCTTCTAGCGGCAAACACAGATACGCAGTATTTT; CDR3: CASSLLAANTDTQYF; V: TRBV27; size: .; D: TRBD2; J: TRBJ2-3
DNA: TGTGCCAGCAGCTCCGACAGGGGATCCTACGAGCAGTACTTC; CDR3: CASSSDRGSYEQYF; V: TRBV7-9; size: .; D: TRBD1; J: TRBJ2-7
DNA: TGTGCCAGCAGCCCCGCCGGACCCTACTACGAGCAGTACTTC; CDR3: CASSPAGPYYEQYF; V: TRBV13; size: .; D: .; J: TRBJ2-7
DNA: TGTGCCGGGATCCCTACAGGATGTGAAAAACTGTTTTTT; CDR3: CAGIPTGCEKLFF; V: TRBV6-5; size: .; D: .; J: TRBJ1-4
DNA: TGTGCCAGCAGTTTGAGCGGGGGGTGGAATGAGCAGTTCTTC; CDR3: CASSLSGGWNEQFF; V: TRBV27; size: .; D: TRBD2; J: TRBJ2-1
DNA: TGTGCCAGCAGCCTCTCGGGTGCGCCCAATGAGCAGTTCTTC; CDR3: CASSLSGAPNEQFF; V: TRBV5-6; size: .; D: .; J: TRBJ2-1
DNA: TGTGCCAGCAGCCCTATCTTCGGAGTACCGACCTCGAACACCGGGGAGCTGTTTTTT; CDR3: CASSPIFGVPTSNTGELFF; V: TRBV9; size: once; D: .; J: TRBJ2-2
DNA: TGTGCCAGCAGTGAATTTGAAAGCGGATCTTTTTACAATGAGCAGTTCTTC; CDR3: CASSEFESGSFYNEQFF; V: TRBV25-1; size: .; D: .; J: TRBJ2-1
DNA: TGCGCCAGCAGCTTGGGACAGCCACCGGGCGAGCAGTACTTC; CDR3: CASSLGQPPGEQYF; V: TRBV5-1; size: .; D: .; J: TRBJ2-7
DNA: TGCAGCGCACAGACAGGGTCTGTCGACACTGAAGCTTTCTTT; CDR3: CSAQTGSVDTEAFF; V: TRBV29-1; size: .; D: TRBD1; J: TRBJ1-1
DNA: TGTGCCAGTAGTATAGGGACGGCTCCTAGTCAGCCCCAGCATTTT; CDR3: CASSIGTAPSQPQHF; V: TRBV19; size: .; D: .; J: TRBJ1-5